This TCR beta chain is from a study of graft-versus-host responses after intestinal transplantation. Study information: Anti-thymocyte globulin served as induction for all recipients, who then took tacrolimus and steroids for about 3 years.

Study results and limitations: Researchers found peak circulating GvH clone levels linked to early post-transplant HvG declines. GvH clones were identified in recipient marrow, with some first appearing in ileum or blood. Across patients carrying graft-donor T cell macrochimerism, allografts held high graft-versus-host to host-versus-graft clonal ratios.

TCRdb's table, derived via immunoSEQ multiplex PCR, lists solely in-frame clones and lacks some. The sample comprises 40,000 or so clones, over 90% of which are singletons, and about a fifth rests with the top ten. This clone is a singleton in its sample. Its target is not known. J gave up 4 bases and V 1 base, and 9 bases lay outside the gene matches. Per the germline V gene, CDR1 is LGHNA and CDR2 is YSLEER. CDR3 length: 17 residues. The chain combines TRBV4-3 with TRBJ2-5; 10 nucleotides match TRBD2. The sequences come from unstimulated CD8+ T cells sorted from spleen or lymph node cells, collected before transplant. The TCR was taken from a human donor who was the organ donor for an intestinal transplant. As DNA, the CDR3 is TGCGCCAGCAGCCAAGGGGTAGCGGGAGGAAACCTAGAGACCCAGTACTTC. As protein: CASSQGVAGGNLETQYF.